This T cell receptor beta chain was sequenced in a study of shared clonotypes between healthy human individuals (dated by TCRdb to 2018 to 2021). Regarding the complete study: Three men and a couple of women, aged 18 to 49 years, made up the cohort. Per donor, three plates each were used for CD4 naive and CD4 memory, two for CD8 naive, and one for CD8 memory. The study deeply sequenced blood TCR repertoires of several healthy adults to estimate repertoire size and the extent of clonotype sharing between individuals. To increase sequencing depth and limit assay-specific biases, TCR repertoire library preparation and sequencing were carried out by different laboratories using diverse techniques. Leukapheresis yielded between about 0.85 and 10 billion PBMCs per donor. Beyond this particular receptor, the publication reports: Because the study included a small number of donors, the genetic and exposure-history diversity represented was limited. About 5% of naive CD4, 3.5% of naive CD8, 2% to 2.5% of memory CD4, and over 0.35% of memory CD8 clonotypes were shared across several donors. Compared with non-shared clonotypes, clonotypes shared by all four sorted-subset donors had higher generation probabilities. Pairwise subsampling led to the expectation that sequencing depth would affect the degree of clonotype sharing among donors. Even with the large sequencing depth, rarefaction of the sorted-subset datasets indicated that sequencing was incomplete. Sampling was limited to blood, and TCR repertoires in tissue likely differ from TCR repertoires in blood. Estimated clonotype richness was generally larger for naive than for memory subsets.

TCR CDR3 regions were amplified from genomic DNA by multiplex PCR using the deep immunoSEQ assay. Extracted genomic DNA from each cell subset was spread evenly across all wells of several immunoSEQ 96-well plates, with each plate serving as a replicate. For sorted subsets, 150 to 200 ng genomic DNA, equal to about 30,000 T cell genomes, was loaded into each replicate PCR. Purified libraries were measured with a Qubit 3.0 fluorometer, size-checked on a Bioanalyzer 2100, and measured again with the KAPA Library Quantification kit. Every immunoSEQ 96-well plate was sequenced on a separate single-read 150-cycle Illumina NextSeq 550 flow cell. As for the authors' bioinformatics: Because only junctional sequences without quality scores were contained in the immunoSEQ output, filtering matching that applied to full-length reads could not be performed. Sequences were annotated with PyIR, a Python wrapper for IgBLAST v1.9, and V/J genes and CDR3 were assigned using IMGT germline references. Reads were filtered out if the reads had weak V/J assignments (E-value above 1e-6), no CDR3, stop codons, out-of-frame junctions, or ambiguous translated residues. A V3J clonotype was defined by an identical inferred V gene, J gene, and CDR3 amino acid sequence. The percentage overlap between two repertoires was calculated by dividing the number of shared unique clonotypes by the size of the smaller repertoire. Three approaches were used to assess repertoire richness: RTK rarefaction, the Chao1 estimator, and Recon v2.1 estimates of unobserved clonotypes. Generation probabilities for all TCRbeta clonotypes obtained by the gDNA method from several donors were computed using OLGA. The clones in this table, taken by TCRdb from immuneACCESS, are in-frame only. Not every clone is retained; where verified, under half of the shortfall comes from an unresolved V gene, and the cause of the rest is unknown. Clone size and the V and J calls come from that table; the DNA yielded D and trimming. The sample table records about 580,000 clones; roughly 98% of these occur just once. The ten top clones hold 0.3% of the sample.

For the CD8 naive samples, CD45RO-negative cells were positively selected for CCR7, yielding a CD45RA+CCR7+ population from which TemRA cells were excluded. Healthy HIV-negative adults with no recently reported acute infections or vaccinations were included as donors. Only Caucasian adults living in Nashville, Tennessee, USA were represented among the donors. After blood collection by leukapheresis, PBMCs were isolated using Ficoll-Histopaque density gradient centrifugation and then cryopreserved in the vapor phase of liquid nitrogen. Purity and quantity of every magnetically sorted T cell population were checked by analytical flow cytometry. Each sorted fraction had its genomic DNA isolated and then quantified by UV absorbance on a Nanodrop 2000c. Concerning this clone: This clone's antigen is unknown. No much larger clone exists at a distance of one base, and base qualities are not known.

Sequenced: naive CD8+ T cells sorted from blood. The meaning of the sample's cell subset or site label: CD45RA+CCR7+. The origin of this receptor is a man aged 25 to 40 in good health.

The encoded CDR3 is CATLAGYEQYF. The DNA sequence is as follows: TGTGCCACCCTAGCGGGCTACGAGCAGTACTTC. The rearrangement joined TRBV2 to TRBJ2-7; 8 bases in between match TRBD2. The CDR3 sequence holds 11 residues, the cysteine and phenylalanine included. Here the CDR3 DNA is all that survives: 33 bases in frame from base 1. Compared with germline, V lacks 10 bases and J lacks 3 bases; bases without a gene match: 2. As encoded in the germline V gene, CDR1 is SNHLY while CDR2 is FYNNEI. Reference TRBV2 and TRBJ2-7 genes cover what lies past the CDR3, so the full variable domain is EPEVTQTPSHQVTQMGQEVILRCVPISNHLYFYWYRQILGQKVEFLVSFYNNEISEKSEIFDDQFSVERPDGSNFTLKIRSTKLEDSAMYFCATLAGYEQYFGPGTRLTVT.